This T cell receptor beta chain was profiled in a study of shared clonotypes between healthy human individuals. Assay execution proceeded at the deep level. Splitting of each subset's genomic DNA was done evenly across several immunoSEQ plates. Some clones are missing from TCRdb's copy, which holds only in-frame ones; the method was immunoSEQ multiplex PCR. Of roughly 2,500,000 clones listed, 93% were seen once; the top ten hold around 0.37%. Per germline, CDR1 SGHRS and CDR2 YFSETQ. V lost 7 bases to trimming and J lost 1 base; unmatched junction nucleotides: 5. The CDR3 length is 14 residues. The chain recombines TRBV5-1 with TRBJ2-3; 8 bases agree with TRBD2. The TCR comes from a man younger than 30 in good health. Some clones in this sample may be carry-over from other donors' samples. The sequenced sample consisted of naive CD4+ T cells from PBMCs. Subset defined: CD45RA+ positively selected. The chain's CDR3 is CASGEGLGTDTQYF. The CDR3 DNA reads TGCGCCAGCGGGGAGGGACTAGGCACAGATACGCAGTATTTT. The whole variable domain, remainder taken from reference TRBV5-1 and TRBJ2-3, is KAGVTQTPRYLIKTRGQQVTLSCSPISGHRSVSWYQQTPGQGLQFLFEYFSETQRNKGNFPGRFSGRQFSNSRSEMNVSTLELGDSALYLCASGEGLGTDTQYFGPGTRLTVL.